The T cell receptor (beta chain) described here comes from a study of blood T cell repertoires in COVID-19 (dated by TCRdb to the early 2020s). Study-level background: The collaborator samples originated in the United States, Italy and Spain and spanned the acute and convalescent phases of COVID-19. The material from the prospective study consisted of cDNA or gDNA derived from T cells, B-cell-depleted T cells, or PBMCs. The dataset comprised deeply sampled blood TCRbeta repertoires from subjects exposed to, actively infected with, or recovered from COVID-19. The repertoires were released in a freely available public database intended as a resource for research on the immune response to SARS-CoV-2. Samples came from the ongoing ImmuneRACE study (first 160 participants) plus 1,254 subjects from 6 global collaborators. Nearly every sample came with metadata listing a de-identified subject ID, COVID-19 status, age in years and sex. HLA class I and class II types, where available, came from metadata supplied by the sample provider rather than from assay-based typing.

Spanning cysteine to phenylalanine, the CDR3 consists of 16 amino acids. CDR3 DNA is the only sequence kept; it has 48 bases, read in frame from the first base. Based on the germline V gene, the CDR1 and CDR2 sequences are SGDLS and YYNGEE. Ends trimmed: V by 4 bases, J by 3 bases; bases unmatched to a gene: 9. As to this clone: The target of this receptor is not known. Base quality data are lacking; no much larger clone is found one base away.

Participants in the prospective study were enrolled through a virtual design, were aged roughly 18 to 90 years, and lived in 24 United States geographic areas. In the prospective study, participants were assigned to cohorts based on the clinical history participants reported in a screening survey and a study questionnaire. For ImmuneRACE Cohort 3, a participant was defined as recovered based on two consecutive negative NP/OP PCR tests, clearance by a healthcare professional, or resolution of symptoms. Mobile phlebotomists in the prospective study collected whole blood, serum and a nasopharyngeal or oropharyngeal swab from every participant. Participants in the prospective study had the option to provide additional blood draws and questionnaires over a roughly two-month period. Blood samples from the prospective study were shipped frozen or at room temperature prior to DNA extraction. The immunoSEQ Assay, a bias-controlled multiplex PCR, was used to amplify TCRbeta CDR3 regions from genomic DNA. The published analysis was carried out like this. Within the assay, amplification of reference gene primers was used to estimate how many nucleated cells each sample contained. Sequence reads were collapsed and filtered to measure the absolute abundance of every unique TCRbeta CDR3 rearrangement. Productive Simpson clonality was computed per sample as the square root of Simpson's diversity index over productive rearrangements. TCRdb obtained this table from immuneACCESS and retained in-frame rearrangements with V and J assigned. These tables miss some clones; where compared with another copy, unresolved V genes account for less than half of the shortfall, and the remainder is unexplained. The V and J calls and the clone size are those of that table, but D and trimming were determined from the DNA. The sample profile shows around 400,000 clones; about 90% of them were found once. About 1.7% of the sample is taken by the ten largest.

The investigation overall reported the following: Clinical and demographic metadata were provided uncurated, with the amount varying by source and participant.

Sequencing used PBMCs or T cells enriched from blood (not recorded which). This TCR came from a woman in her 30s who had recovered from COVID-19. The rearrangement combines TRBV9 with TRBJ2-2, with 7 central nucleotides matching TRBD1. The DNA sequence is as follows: TGTGCCAGCAGCCCCCGACAGGGAACGGACACCGGGGAGCTGTTTTTT. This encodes CASSPRQGTDTGELFF.